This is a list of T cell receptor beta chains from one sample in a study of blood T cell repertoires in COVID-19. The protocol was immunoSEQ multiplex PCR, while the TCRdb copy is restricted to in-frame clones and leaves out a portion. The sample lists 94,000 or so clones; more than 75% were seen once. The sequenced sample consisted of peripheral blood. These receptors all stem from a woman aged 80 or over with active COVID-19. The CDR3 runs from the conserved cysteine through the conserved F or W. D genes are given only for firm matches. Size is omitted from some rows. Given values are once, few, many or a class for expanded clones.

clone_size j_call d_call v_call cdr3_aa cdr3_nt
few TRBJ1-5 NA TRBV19 CASKSTSGSNQPQHF TGTGCCAGTAAATCTACGTCAGGGAGCAATCAGCCCCAGCATTTT
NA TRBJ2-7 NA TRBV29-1 CSVTIHYEQYF TGCAGCGTCACCATACACTACGAGCAGTACTTC
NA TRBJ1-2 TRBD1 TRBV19 CASSSRTGLSHYGYTF TGTGCCAGTAGTTCCCGGACAGGCCTCTCTCACTATGGCTACACCTTC
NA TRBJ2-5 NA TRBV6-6 CASSPHDSRSQETQYF TGTGCCAGCAGTCCGCATGATAGTCGGAGTCAAGAGACCCAGTACTTC
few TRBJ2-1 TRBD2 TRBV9 CASSRTSGNNEQFF TGTGCCAGCAGCCGGACTAGCGGAAACAATGAGCAGTTCTTC
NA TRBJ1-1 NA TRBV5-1 CASHPIGGPSEAFF TGCGCCAGCCACCCGATCGGGGGGCCATCAGAAGCTTTCTTT
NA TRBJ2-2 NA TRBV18 CASSPAGSVTGELFF TGTGCCAGCTCTCCGGCGGGGAGTGTCACCGGGGAGCTGTTTTTT
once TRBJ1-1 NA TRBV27 CASSSAGRVGTEAFF TGTGCCAGCAGTTCCGCAGGGAGGGTAGGCACTGAAGCTTTCTTT
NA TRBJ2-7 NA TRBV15 CATSRDRAVSYEQYF TGTGCCACCAGCAGAGATCGTGCAGTCTCCTACGAGCAGTACTTC
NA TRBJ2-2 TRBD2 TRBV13 CASSLYREGTGELFF TGTGCCAGCAGCTTATATCGGGAGGGTACCGGGGAGCTGTTTTTT
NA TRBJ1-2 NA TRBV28 CASSLSPPVGGYTF TGTGCCAGCAGTTTGAGTCCCCCGGTTGGTGGCTACACCTTC
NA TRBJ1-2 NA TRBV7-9 CASSATVVQVGGYTF TGTGCCAGCAGCGCCACTGTCGTTCAAGTCGGTGGCTACACCTTC
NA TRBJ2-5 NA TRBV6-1 CASSEVTRETQYF TGTGCCAGCAGTGAAGTTACGCGAGAGACCCAGTACTTC
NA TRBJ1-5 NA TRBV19 CASSIAGGNQPQHF TGTGCCAGTAGTATCGCAGGGGGCAATCAGCCCCAGCATTTT
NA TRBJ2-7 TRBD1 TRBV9 CASSPGTGAYEQYF TGTGCCAGCAGCCCAGGGACAGGGGCCTACGAGCAGTACTTC
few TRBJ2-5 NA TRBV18 CASSQGQETQYF TGTGCCAGCTCACAGGGGCAAGAGACCCAGTACTTC
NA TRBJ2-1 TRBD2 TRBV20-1 CSASSAGGPWGYNEQFF TGCAGTGCTAGTAGTGCGGGAGGCCCCTGGGGTTACAATGAGCAGTTCTTC
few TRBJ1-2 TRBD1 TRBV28 CASSQRQGARGYTF TGTGCCAGCAGCCAACGACAGGGGGCTAGAGGCTACACCTTC
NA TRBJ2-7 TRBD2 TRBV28 CASSRYGTSGRAGSYEQYF TGTGCCAGCAGCCGGTACGGAACTAGCGGGAGGGCTGGTTCCTACGAGCAGTACTTC
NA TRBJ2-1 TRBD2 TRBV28 CASSGSLAGSYNEQFF TGTGCCAGCAGTGGATCTCTAGCGGGTTCCTACAATGAGCAGTTCTTC
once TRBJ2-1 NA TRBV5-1 CASSPGISSYNEQFF TGCGCCAGCAGCCCCGGGATCTCCTCCTACAATGAGCAGTTCTTC
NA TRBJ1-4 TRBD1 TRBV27 CASSLGQGNEKLFF TGTGCCAGCAGTCTTGGACAGGGGAATGAAAAACTGTTTTTT
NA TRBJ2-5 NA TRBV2 CASSDRGETQYF TGTGCCAGCAGTGATCGGGGAGAGACCCAGTACTTC
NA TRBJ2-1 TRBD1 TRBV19 CASADRVNEQFF TGTGCCAGTGCCGACAGGGTGAATGAGCAGTTCTTC